A selection of T cell receptor beta chains follows, all from one sample in a study of blood T cell repertoires in COVID-19. Measured with immunoSEQ multiplex PCR; TCRdb has only the in-frame clones, and not every one. This table holds 150,000 or so clones, 84% found once. Sequences were obtained from peripheral blood. These receptors all stem from a human donor in a cohort sampled during active COVID-19. CDR3s include the opening cysteine and the closing phenylalanine or tryptophan. The D gene is left open where the match is weak. Clone size, where shown, is once, few, many, or a class for clones that have expanded.

DNA	CDR3	V	J	D	size	length
TGTGCCTGGAGTTCACAGGCGACGAGGACTGAAGCTTTCTTT	CAWSSQATRTEAFF	TRBV30	TRBJ1-1	NA	NA	14
TGTGCCAGCAGCGTAACCCTAGCGGGGGGGCAGACCACAGATACGCAGTATTTT	CASSVTLAGGQTTDTQYF	TRBV9	TRBJ2-3	TRBD2	NA	18
TGTGCCAGCTCCTCCGAGGGGGCGAGGTCCTACGAGCAGTACTTC	CASSSEGARSYEQYF	TRBV18	TRBJ2-7	TRBD1	once	15
TGTGCCAGCAGCTCCGGGACAGGCGTCTCTGGAAACACCATATATTTT	CASSSGTGVSGNTIYF	TRBV7-8	TRBJ1-3	TRBD1	NA	16
TGCAGCGCCCAAACAGGGACTGAAAAACTGTTTTTT	CSAQTGTEKLFF	TRBV29-1	TRBJ1-4	NA	NA	12
TGTGCCAGCAGCTTACAGGAGAACACTGAAGCTTTCTTT	CASSLQENTEAFF	TRBV11-3	TRBJ1-1	NA	NA	13
TGTGCCAGCAGTTTTGCGCTTTCTATAGGAGGTCACAATGAGCAGTTCTTC	CASSFALSIGGHNEQFF	TRBV27	TRBJ2-1	NA	NA	17
TGTGCCAGTATTATGCCTGGGAGGATGAACACTGAAGCTTTCTTT	CASIMPGRMNTEAFF	TRBV19	TRBJ1-1	NA	NA	15
TGTGCCAGCAGCCAAGCCGGGACAGATAATGAAAAACTGTTTTTT	CASSQAGTDNEKLFF	TRBV3-1/TRBV3-2	TRBJ1-4	TRBD1	few	15
TGTGCCAGCAGTGAAGGGTGGGCAGGGGGCTATGGCTACACCTTC	CASSEGWAGGYGYTF	TRBV2	TRBJ1-2	TRBD1	NA	15
TGTGCCAGCAGCTCCCGGGTCACCGTCGACTATGGCTACACCTTC	CASSSRVTVDYGYTF	TRBV5-4	TRBJ1-2	NA	NA	15
TGTGCCAGCAGTGTAGCGGGTACAGATACGCAGTATTTT	CASSVAGTDTQYF	TRBV27	TRBJ2-3	TRBD2	NA	13
TGTGCCAGCAGCCACGGGTCGGGAAACACCATATATTTT	CASSHGSGNTIYF	TRBV14	TRBJ1-3	NA	NA	13
TGTGCCAGCAGCCCATATCTGACAGGGGACCCCCGCGAGACCCAGTACTTC	CASSPYLTGDPRETQYF	TRBV11-3	TRBJ2-5	TRBD1	NA	17
TGCGCCAGCAGCCAAGGATCGGCCCAGGGCGGTGAGCAGTTCTTC	CASSQGSAQGGEQFF	TRBV4-3	TRBJ2-1	NA	NA	15
TGTGCCAGCAGCTCCCGGACAGACGATGGCTACACCTTC	CASSSRTDDGYTF	TRBV7-3	TRBJ1-2	NA	NA	13
TGTGCCTGGGGTGGGGTAGCGGGGGGGTATGAGACCCAGTACTTC	CAWGGVAGGYETQYF	TRBV30	TRBJ2-5	TRBD2	NA	15
TGTGCCAGTAGGCGGGGGGACTATGGCTACACCTTC	CASRRGDYGYTF	TRBV19	TRBJ1-2	NA	many	12
TGTGCCAGCAGCTTGAAGGGGGCCCGAGAAGCTTTCTTT	CASSLKGAREAFF	TRBV5-6	TRBJ1-1	TRBD1	NA	13
TGCGCCAGCAGCTTGGCTTCCGGGAACACTGAAGCTTTCTTT	CASSLASGNTEAFF	TRBV5-1	TRBJ1-1	NA	NA	14
TGCGCCGCCGGGGACAAACCTCCCTACGAGCAGTACTTC	CAAGDKPPYEQYF	TRBV10-1	TRBJ2-7	NA	NA	13
TGCAGCGCCCAACTCCGGACAGAATTAAACATTCAGTACTTC	CSAQLRTELNIQYF	TRBV29-1	TRBJ2-4	NA	NA	14
TGTGCCAGCAGTTCTAGCGGACACAATGAGCAGTTCTTC	CASSSSGHNEQFF	TRBV6-4	TRBJ2-1	TRBD2	NA	13
TGTGCCAGCAGTTTTACCAGGGGGAACACCGGGGAGCTGTTTTTT	CASSFTRGNTGELFF	TRBV28	TRBJ2-2	NA	once	15
TGCGCCAGCAGCGGGGGCGCTGGGGCCAACGTCCTGACTTTC	CASSGGAGANVLTF	TRBV5-1	TRBJ2-6	NA	NA	14
TGTGCCAGCAGCCCGGACAGGGCCGGGTTTAACTATGGCTACACCTTC	CASSPDRAGFNYGYTF	TRBV7-6	TRBJ1-2	TRBD1	NA	16
TGTGCCAGTACGGCCACTAGCGCCGCGAACACCGGGGAGCTGTTTTTT	CASTATSAANTGELFF	TRBV19	TRBJ2-2	TRBD2	NA	16
TGTGCCAGCAGTCCCGGGACAGGGGAGAACACCATATATTTT	CASSPGTGENTIYF	TRBV28	TRBJ1-3	TRBD1	few	14
TGTGCCAGCAGTCCTACCGGGATGGGCACAGATACGCAGTATTTT	CASSPTGMGTDTQYF	TRBV28	TRBJ2-3	NA	NA	15
TGTGCCAGCAGTTTAAATTACAGGGGCAGCAATCAGCCCCAGCATTTT	CASSLNYRGSNQPQHF	TRBV27	TRBJ1-5	TRBD1	NA	16
TGTGCCAGCTCTAGCGGACTCAGCTATGGCTACACCTTC	CASSSGLSYGYTF	TRBV27	TRBJ1-2	NA	NA	13
TGCAGCGGACAGGGGAACACTGAAGCTTTCTTT	CSGQGNTEAFF	TRBV20-1	TRBJ1-1	TRBD1	NA	11
TGTGCCAGCAGCAAACCTGGACAGGGGGGTTCTGGAAACACCATATATTTT	CASSKPGQGGSGNTIYF	TRBV21-1	TRBJ1-3	NA	NA	17
TGCAGTGCTAGTACGACTAGCGGGGAGTACGAGCAGTACTTC	CSASTTSGEYEQYF	TRBV20-1	TRBJ2-7	TRBD2	NA	14
TGTGCCAGCACTACAGTGAACACTGAAGCTTTCTTT	CASTTVNTEAFF	TRBV6-5	TRBJ1-1	NA	NA	12
TGTGCCAGCAGCCAGACAGGGGCCGGGGCCAACGTCCTGACTTTC	CASSQTGAGANVLTF	TRBV7-9	TRBJ2-6	TRBD1	once	15
TGTGCCAGCAGCCCCCCGGGGTACTATGGCTACACCTTC	CASSPPGYYGYTF	TRBV7-9	TRBJ1-2	NA	NA	13
TGTGCCAGCAGTGCGTCGGACAGGGTGAACACTGAAGCTTTCTTT	CASSASDRVNTEAFF	TRBV27	TRBJ1-1	TRBD1	NA	15
TGCGCCAGCAGTCTGGGCAGCTTCACCTATGGCTACACCTTC	CASSLGSFTYGYTF	TRBV5-1	TRBJ1-2	NA	once	14
TGTGCCAGCAGTTCCGGGGGGGGCCAGAACACTGAAGCTTTCTTT	CASSSGGGQNTEAFF	TRBV28	TRBJ1-1	NA	NA	15
TGTGCCAGTACCCTCCGCCTCGGCTCCTATAATTCACCCCTCCACTTT	CASTLRLGSYNSPLHF	TRBV19	TRBJ1-6	NA	NA	16
TGTGCCAGTACAGTGAACACTGAAGCTTTCTTT	CASTVNTEAFF	TRBV7-9	TRBJ1-1	NA	NA	11
TGTGCCACCAGCAGTAAGAGAGGGGGGCCCCAGCATTTT	CATSSKRGGPQHF	TRBV15	TRBJ1-5	NA	NA	13
TGTGCCAGCAGCCTTAGCGGGGGGGCCATTCATGAGCAGTTCTTC	CASSLSGGAIHEQFF	TRBV7-3	TRBJ2-1	TRBD2	NA	15
TGTGCCAGCAGGACAGGGGTGCGGGCTTTCTTT	CASRTGVRAFF	TRBV6-6	TRBJ1-1	TRBD1	NA	11
TGTGCCAGCAGTTACCGACAGGGTGGGAACTATGGCTACACCTTC	CASSYRQGGNYGYTF	TRBV6-6	TRBJ1-2	TRBD1	NA	15
TGTGCCAGCAGCCAGTACCAGCGGGGTATGGAGACCCAGTACTTC	CASSQYQRGMETQYF	TRBV4-2	TRBJ2-5	TRBD2	few	15
TGTGCCAGCAGTCCGGGGGACCTTGATACGCAGTATTTT	CASSPGDLDTQYF	TRBV28	TRBJ2-3	NA	NA	13